Shown below are 8 T cell receptor beta chains from a single sample sequenced in a study of regulatory T cells in long-lasting Graves disease. HTBI primers from iRepertoire and Arm-PCR of CDR3 regions yielded the TCR beta libraries. Via MiXCR, TCRdb re-called the multiplex PCR reads, giving one row per CDR3 protein. This sample has 600,000 to 850,000 distinct CDR3 sequences, with about 30% found just once. As for time point: persistent/refractory GD, antithyroid drugs over 5 years with positive TRAb. There was RNA extracted from PBMCs, and the TCR library was made from it. Material: peripheral blood mononuclear cells (PBMCs), obtained when the disease was refractory, from a patient treated with antithyroid drugs. These receptor sequences come from a female donor with Graves disease.

This clonotype was found a few times. V is TRBV19 and J is TRBJ1-1; D gene ambiguous. Trimming removed 5 bases at V and 1 base at J, with 11 bases between. Germline CDR1 reads LNHDA; CDR2 reads SQIVND (reference sequence). This CDR3 contains 14 residues. CDR3 sequence: CASSRATQNTEAFF. CDR3 in DNA: TGTGCCAGTAGTCGCGCGACACAGAACACTGAAGCTTTCTTT.

The rearrangement uses TRBV19 and TRBJ1-5; D remains unclear. This CDR3 spans 12 amino acids. V was clipped by 6 bases and J by 6 bases, with 9 bases between them. Germline CDR1 is LNHDA and CDR2 is SQIVND (reference sequence). In DNA form, the CDR3 reads TGTGCCAGTAGGCAATGGGGTCAGCCCCAGCATTTT. Protein sequence: CASRQWGQPQHF. Based on the CDR3 plus reference TRBV19 and TRBJ1-5, the full variable domain is DGGITQSPKYLFRKEGQNVTLSCEQNLNHDAMYWYRQDPGQGLRLIYYSQIVNDFQKGDIAEGYSVSREKKESFPLTVTSAQKNPTAFYLCASRQWGQPQHFGDGTRLSIL.

The chain combines TRBV6-1 with TRBJ2-7; 8 bases line up with TRBD2. The V gene's germline CDR1 is MNHNS and CDR2 SASEGT. This CDR3 has 16 residues. V lost 5 bases to trimming and J lost 4 bases; unmatched junction nucleotides: 13. DNA of the CDR3: TGTGCCAGCAGTAGCTCACTAGCGGCCGATTTATACGAGCAGTACTTC. This translates into CASSSSLAADLYEQYF.

This clonotype occurred many times. The V call is TRBV2, the J call TRBJ1-1; D is perhaps TRBD1 (5 bases). Germline V CDR1 and CDR2: SNHLY, FYNNEI. V was shortened by 7 bases and J by 2 bases, with 11 bases between the two germline ends. The CDR3 runs to 13 residues. The CDR3: CASKAGLNTEAFF. The CDR3 DNA reads TGTGCCAGCAAGGCAGGGCTAAACACTGAAGCTTTCTTT.

This sequence joins TRBV5-1 and TRBJ2-7; D may correspond to TRBD1 or TRBD2 (5 bases each). The CDR3 consists of 14 residues. CDR1 and CDR2 (germline): SGHRS, YFSETQ. V gave up 4 bases and J gave up 2 bases, with 13 bases separating them. CDR3 residues: CASSESGTTYEQYF. The CDR3 DNA is TGCGCCAGCAGCGAATCCGGGACGACCTACGAGCAGTACTTC.

This chain joins TRBV10-1 and TRBJ2-2; 10 bases are a match to TRBD2. CDR1 and CDR2 from the germline V gene are WNHNN and SYGVQD (reference sequence). The CDR3 has 16 residues. The ends lost 3 bases at V and 1 base at J; junction bases unmatched: 2. In nucleotides, the CDR3 is TGCGCCAGCAGTGATCAGCGGGAGGGGAACACCGGGGAGCTGTTTTTT. Its translation is CASSDQREGNTGELFF.

The V call is TRBV30, the J call TRBJ1-1; 8 bases are a match to TRBD1. The CDR3 loop spans 12 amino acids. CDR1 GTSNPN and CDR2 SVGIG come from the germline V gene (reference sequence). Trimming took 7 bases from V and 5 from J; bases not matched to a gene: 6. The CDR3 protein is CASQGAGTEAFF. The CDR3, as DNA: TGTGCCTCGCAGGGGGCTGGTACTGAAGCTTTCTTT.

The chain joins TRBV6-6 to TRBJ1-1, with 8 positions matching TRBD1. From germline, CDR1 is MNHNY and CDR2 SVGAGI (reference sequence). V was clipped by 0 bases and J by 8 bases; unmatched bases: 8. The CDR3 is made up of 15 amino acids. The CDR3 here is CASSYSQGANQEAFF. The CDR3 nucleotides read TGTGCCAGCAGTTACTCGCAGGGGGCGAACCAAGAAGCTTTCTTT.